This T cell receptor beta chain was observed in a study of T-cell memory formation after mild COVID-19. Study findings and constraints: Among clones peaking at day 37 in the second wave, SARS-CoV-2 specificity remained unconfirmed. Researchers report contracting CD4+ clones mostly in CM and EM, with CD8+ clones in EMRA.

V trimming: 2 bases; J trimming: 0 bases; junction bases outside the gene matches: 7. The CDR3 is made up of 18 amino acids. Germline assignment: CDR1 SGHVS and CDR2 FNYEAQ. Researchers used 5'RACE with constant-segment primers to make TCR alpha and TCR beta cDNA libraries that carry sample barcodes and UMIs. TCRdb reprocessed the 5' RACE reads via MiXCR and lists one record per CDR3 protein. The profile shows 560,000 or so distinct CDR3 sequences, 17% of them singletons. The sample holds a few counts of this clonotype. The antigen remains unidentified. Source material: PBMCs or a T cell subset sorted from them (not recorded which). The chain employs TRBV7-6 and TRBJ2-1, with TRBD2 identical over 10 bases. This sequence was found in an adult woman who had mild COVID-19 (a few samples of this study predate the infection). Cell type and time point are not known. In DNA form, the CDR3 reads TGTGCCAGCAGCTTATGGACTAGCGGAGATTACTCCTACAATGAGCAGTTCTTC. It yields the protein CASSLWTSGDYSYNEQFF.